This is a list of T cell receptor beta chains from one sample in a study of blood T cell repertoires in COVID-19. This table comes from immunoSEQ multiplex PCR, and its TCRdb copy is limited to in-frame clones, with some not included. In the table there are about 200,000 clones, roughly 84% of which are singletons. The sequencing sample was made of peripheral blood. The receptors come from an elderly woman with acute or convalescent COVID-19. Each CDR3 is given with its conserved first and last residue. The order of the fields is V gene, clone size, CDR3 length, D gene, J gene, CDR3 DNA, CDR3 protein. The D gene is left open where the match is weak. Clone size appears in some rows only: once, few, many, or a class for an expanded clone.

TRBV7-2	NA	12	NA	TRBJ2-4	TGTGCCAGCAGCTCCACCAGTTACATTCAGTACTTC	CASSSTSYIQYF
TRBV29-1	once	13	NA	TRBJ2-7	TGCAGCGTTGGGGTCAGGGCACCCTACGAGCAGTACTTC	CSVGVRAPYEQYF
TRBV11-2	once	19	TRBD2	TRBJ2-1	TGTGCCAGCAGCACCCATCCCGGGACTAGCGGGAGCTCCTACAATGAGCAGTTCTTC	CASSTHPGTSGSSYNEQFF
TRBV18	NA	16	TRBD2	TRBJ2-1	TGTGCCAGCTCACTGACTAGCGGGAGTATCTACAATGAGCAGTTCTTC	CASSLTSGSIYNEQFF
TRBV24-1	NA	17	TRBD2	TRBJ2-3	TGTGCCACCAGTGATCCGGGAGGGCGGGAGGCGGGAGATACGCAGTATTTT	CATSDPGGREAGDTQYF
TRBV10-3	NA	15	TRBD2	TRBJ2-2	TGTGCCATCAGTGACCCCGGGAGGGCCGCCGGGGAGCTGTTTTTT	CAISDPGRAAGELFF
TRBV18	NA	13	NA	TRBJ2-2	TGTGCCAGCTCACCAAACACAGCCGGGGAGCTGTTTTTT	CASSPNTAGELFF
TRBV28	NA	15	NA	TRBJ2-2	TGTGCCAGCCTCTCGGGGGGCGAGTCTGTCGGGGAGCTGTTTTTT	CASLSGGESVGELFF
TRBV28	NA	17	TRBD1	TRBJ1-2	TGTGCCACCAACTCCCCCGGGACAGGGAGGGCGAACTATGGCTACACCTTC	CATNSPGTGRANYGYTF
TRBV7-9	NA	14	NA	TRBJ1-2	TGTGCCAGCAGCTTAGTTAGCGCGTTGAATGGCTACACCTTC	CASSLVSALNGYTF
TRBV11-3	NA	14	TRBD1	TRBJ2-7	TGTGCCAGCAGCCTGGGACAGGGTACCTACGAGCAGTACTTC	CASSLGQGTYEQYF
TRBV12-5	NA	16	TRBD2	TRBJ2-2	TGTGCTAGTGGGCGGACTAGCGGGACCAACACCGGGGAGCTGTTTTTT	CASGRTSGTNTGELFF
TRBV6-1	NA	13	NA	TRBJ1-1	TGTGCCAGCAGTGACAACACAATAACAAGGGGTTTCTTT	CASSDNTITRGFF
TRBV7-8	NA	13	TRBD1	TRBJ2-7	TGTGCCAGCAGCCGGGACAGAGGGGCCGAGCAGTACTTC	CASSRDRGAEQYF
TRBV6-5	NA	14	TRBD1	TRBJ1-5	TGTGCCAGCAGGACAGGAGGGGGCGGTCAGCCCCAGCATTTT	CASRTGGGGQPQHF
TRBV7-8	NA	12	NA	TRBJ2-3	TGTGCCAGCAGCTTTTTAGCAGATACGCAGTATTTT	CASSFLADTQYF
TRBV7-9	NA	14	NA	TRBJ2-5	TGTGCCAGCAGAAGAGGACATTCCCAAGAGACCCAGTACTTC	CASRRGHSQETQYF
TRBV7-2	NA	12	NA	TRBJ2-1	TGTGCCAGCAGCCGTCTACACAATGAGCAGTTCTTC	CASSRLHNEQFF
TRBV9	NA	16	TRBD2	TRBJ2-5	TGTGCCAGCAGTCCTCCCGGGACTAGCCGTTTTTCTGCCCAGTACTTC	CASSPPGTSRFSAQYF
TRBV6-5	NA	15	NA	TRBJ1-5	TGTGCCAGCAGTAGGGAGTCCTATAGCAATCAGCCCCAGCATTTT	CASSRESYSNQPQHF
TRBV7-2	once	16	TRBD2	TRBJ2-1	TGTGCCAGCAGCTTAATGACTAGCGGGAGGGCGGGGGAGCAGTTCTTC	CASSLMTSGRAGEQFF
TRBV6-2/TRBV6-3	NA	16	NA	TRBJ1-1	TGTGCCAGCAGTTATCGGTGGGAGGTAATGAACACTGAAGCTTTCTTT	CASSYRWEVMNTEAFF
TRBV7-2	NA	15	NA	TRBJ1-1	TGTGCCAGCAGCTTAGTCGGGGGTTCGAACACTGAAGCTTTCTTT	CASSLVGGSNTEAFF
TRBV11-2	NA	14	NA	TRBJ1-2	TGTGCCAGCAGCTTAACAGGCGCCAGCGGGGGCTACACCTTC	CASSLTGASGGYTF
TRBV6-6	once	15	NA	TRBJ1-5	TGTGCCAGCAGTTATCACAGGGTCGACAATCAGCCCCAGCATTTT	CASSYHRVDNQPQHF
TRBV6-1	NA	16	TRBD2	TRBJ2-5	TGTGCCAGCAGTGAAGCCGAGGGGAGGGTCCGGGAGACCCAGTACTTC	CASSEAEGRVRETQYF
TRBV7-8	NA	13	NA	TRBJ1-2	TGTGCCAGCAGCTTAGAACAAAGCTATGGCTACACCTTC	CASSLEQSYGYTF
TRBV3-1/TRBV3-2	NA	16	NA	TRBJ2-3	TGTGCCAGCAGCCACGCCGGGGGTCATAGGGCAGATACGCAGTATTTT	CASSHAGGHRADTQYF
TRBV2	NA	15	TRBD1	TRBJ1-1	TGTGCCAGCAGTGCTGCCGGGACAGGGGGCACTGAAGCTTTCTTT	CASSAAGTGGTEAFF
TRBV3-1/TRBV3-2	NA	14	TRBD1	TRBJ1-2	TGTGCCAGCAGCCATTGGGACAGATTGAATGGCTACACCTTC	CASSHWDRLNGYTF